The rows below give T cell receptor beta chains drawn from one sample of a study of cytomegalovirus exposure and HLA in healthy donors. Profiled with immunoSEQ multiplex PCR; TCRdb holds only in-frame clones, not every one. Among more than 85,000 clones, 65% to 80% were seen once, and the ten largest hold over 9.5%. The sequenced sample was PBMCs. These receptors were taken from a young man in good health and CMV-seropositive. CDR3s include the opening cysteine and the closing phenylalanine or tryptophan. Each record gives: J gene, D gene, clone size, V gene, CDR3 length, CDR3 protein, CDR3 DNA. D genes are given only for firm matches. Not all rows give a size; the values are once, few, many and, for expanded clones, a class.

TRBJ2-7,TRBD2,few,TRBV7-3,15,CASSPTGGAEYEQYF,TGTGCCAGCAGCCCGACCGGGGGGGCTGAGTACGAGCAGTACTTC
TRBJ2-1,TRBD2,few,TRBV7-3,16,CASSLTLAGTYNEQFF,TGTGCCAGCAGCTTAACTCTAGCGGGGACCTACAATGAGCAGTTCTTC
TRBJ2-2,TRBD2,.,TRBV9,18,CASSLGLAGGVNTGELFF,TGTGCCAGCAGCTTGGGACTAGCGGGGGGGGTAAACACCGGGGAGCTGTTTTTT
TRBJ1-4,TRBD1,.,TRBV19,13,CASNRDRGEKLFF,TGTGCCAGTAACCGGGACAGAGGTGAAAAACTGTTTTTT
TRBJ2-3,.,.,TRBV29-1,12,CRASVAADTQYF,TGCAGGGCTTCAGTGGCGGCAGATACGCAGTATTTT
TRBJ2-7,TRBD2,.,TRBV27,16,CASSSATSPYLYEQYF,TGTGCCAGCAGTTCCGCGACTAGCCCCTATCTATACGAGCAGTACTTC
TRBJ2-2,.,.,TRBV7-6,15,CASSPWGANTGELFF,TGTGCCAGCAGCCCCTGGGGGGCGAACACCGGGGAGCTGTTTTTT
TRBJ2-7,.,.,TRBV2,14,CASTRFIGVGEQYF,TGTGCCAGCACGCGCTTCATCGGAGTTGGCGAGCAGTACTTC
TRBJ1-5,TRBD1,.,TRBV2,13,CASSRTGYQPQHF,TGTGCCAGCAGTAGGACAGGGTACCAGCCCCAGCATTTT
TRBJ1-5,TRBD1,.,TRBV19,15,CASSIGDRGGQPQHF,TGTGCCAGTAGTATTGGGGACAGGGGCGGTCAGCCCCAGCATTTT
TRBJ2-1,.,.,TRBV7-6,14,CASSLSSSYNEQFF,TGTGCCAGCAGCTTATCGAGCTCCTACAATGAGCAGTTCTTC
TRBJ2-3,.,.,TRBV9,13,CASSVADYGTQYF,TGTGCCAGCAGCGTAGCGGACTACGGTACGCAGTATTTT
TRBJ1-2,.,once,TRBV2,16,CASSGAGDRANYGYTF,TGTGCCAGCAGTGGGGCAGGGGATAGAGCTAACTATGGCTACACCTTC
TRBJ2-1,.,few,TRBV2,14,CASYWQGPYNEQFF,TGTGCCAGCTACTGGCAGGGCCCTTACAATGAGCAGTTCTTC
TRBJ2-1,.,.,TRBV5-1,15,CASSLVGGSYNEQFF,TGCGCCAGCAGCTTGGTGGGGGGTTCCTACAATGAGCAGTTCTTC
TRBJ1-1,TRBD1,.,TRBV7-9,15,CSSSLVNTGDSGAFF,TGTTCCAGCAGCTTGGTAAATACAGGGGATTCCGGAGCTTTCTTT
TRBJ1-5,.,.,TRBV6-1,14,CASKTGNVQEPQHF,TGTGCCAGCAAAACAGGGAACGTTCAAGAGCCCCAGCATTTT
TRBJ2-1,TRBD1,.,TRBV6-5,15,CASSYRDRAGNEQFF,TGTGCCAGCAGTTACCGGGACAGGGCGGGCAATGAGCAGTTCTTC
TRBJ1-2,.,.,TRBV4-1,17,CASSQFAGTPANYGYTF,TGCGCCAGCAGCCAATTTGCCGGGACACCAGCTAACTATGGCTACACCTTC
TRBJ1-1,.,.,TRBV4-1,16,CASSQDSSSRNTEAFF,TGCGCCAGCAGCCAAGATTCATCGTCGCGGAACACTGAAGCTTTCTTT
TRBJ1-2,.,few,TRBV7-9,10,CSSSPGGYTF,TGTTCCAGCAGCCCAGGCGGCTACACCTTC
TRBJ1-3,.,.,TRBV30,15,CAWSRAGASGNTIYF,TGTGCCTGGAGTAGGGCGGGGGCATCTGGAAACACCATATATTTT